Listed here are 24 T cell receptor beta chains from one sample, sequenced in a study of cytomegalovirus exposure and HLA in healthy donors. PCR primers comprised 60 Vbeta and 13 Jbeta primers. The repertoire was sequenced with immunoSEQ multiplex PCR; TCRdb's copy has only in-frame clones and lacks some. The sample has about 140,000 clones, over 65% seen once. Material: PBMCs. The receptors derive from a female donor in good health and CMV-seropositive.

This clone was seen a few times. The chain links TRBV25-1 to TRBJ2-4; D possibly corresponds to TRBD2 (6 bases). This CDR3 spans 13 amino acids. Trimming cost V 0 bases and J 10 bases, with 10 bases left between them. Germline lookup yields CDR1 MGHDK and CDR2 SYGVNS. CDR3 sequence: CASSEYMGGIQYF. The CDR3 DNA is TGTGCCAGCAGTGAATATATGGGGGGAATTCAGTACTTC.

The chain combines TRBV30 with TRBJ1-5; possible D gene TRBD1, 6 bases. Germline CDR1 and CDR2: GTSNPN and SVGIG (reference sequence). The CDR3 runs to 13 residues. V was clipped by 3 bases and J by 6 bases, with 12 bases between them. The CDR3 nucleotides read TGTGCCTGGAGCATCAGGGGTATTCAGCCCCAGCATTTT. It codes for CAWSIRGIQPQHF. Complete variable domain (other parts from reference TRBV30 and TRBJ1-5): SQTIHQWPATLVQPVGSPLSLECTVEGTSNPNLYWYRQAAGRGLQLLFYSVGIGQISSEVPQNLSASRPQDRQFILSSKKLLLSDSGFYLCAWSIRGIQPQHFGDGTRLSIL.

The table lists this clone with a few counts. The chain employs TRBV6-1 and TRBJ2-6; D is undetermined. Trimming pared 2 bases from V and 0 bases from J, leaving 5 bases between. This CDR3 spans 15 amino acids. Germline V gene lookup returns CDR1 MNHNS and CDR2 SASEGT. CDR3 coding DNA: TGTGCCAGCAGTGAATATTTCTCTGGGGCCAACGTCCTGACTTTC. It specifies CASSEYFSGANVLTF.

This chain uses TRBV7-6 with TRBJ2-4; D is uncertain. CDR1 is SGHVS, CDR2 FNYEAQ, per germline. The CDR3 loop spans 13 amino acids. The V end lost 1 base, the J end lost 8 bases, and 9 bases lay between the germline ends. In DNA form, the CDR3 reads TGTGCCAGCAGCTTAGAGTATCGGGACATTCAGTACTTC. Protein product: CASSLEYRDIQYF.

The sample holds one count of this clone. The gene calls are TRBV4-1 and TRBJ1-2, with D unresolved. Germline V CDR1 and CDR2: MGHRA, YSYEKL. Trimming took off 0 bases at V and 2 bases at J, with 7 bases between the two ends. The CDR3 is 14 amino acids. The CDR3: CASSQDAVNYGYTF. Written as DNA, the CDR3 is TGCGCCAGCAGCCAAGACGCAGTCAACTATGGCTACACCTTC.

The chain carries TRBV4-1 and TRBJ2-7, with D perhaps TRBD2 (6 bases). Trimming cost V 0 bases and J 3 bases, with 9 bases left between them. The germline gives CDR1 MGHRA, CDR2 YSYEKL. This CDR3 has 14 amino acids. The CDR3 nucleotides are TGCGCCAGCAGCCAAGATCCGGGGGTCTACGAGCAGTACTTC. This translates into CASSQDPGVYEQYF.

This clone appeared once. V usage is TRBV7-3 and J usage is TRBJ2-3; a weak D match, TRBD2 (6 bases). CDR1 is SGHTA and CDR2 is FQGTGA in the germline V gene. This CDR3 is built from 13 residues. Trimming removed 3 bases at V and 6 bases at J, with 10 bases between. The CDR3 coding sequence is TGTGCCAGCAGCTTCAGCGGAGGGGATACGCAGTATTTT. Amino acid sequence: CASSFSGGDTQYF.

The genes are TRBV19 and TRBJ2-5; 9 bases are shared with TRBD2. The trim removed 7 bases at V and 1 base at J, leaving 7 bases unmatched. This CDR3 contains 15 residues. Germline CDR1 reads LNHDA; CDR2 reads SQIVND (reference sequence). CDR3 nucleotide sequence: TGTGCCAGTAATGGAGCGGGAGGTCCCCAAGAGACCCAGTACTTC. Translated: CASNGAGGPQETQYF.

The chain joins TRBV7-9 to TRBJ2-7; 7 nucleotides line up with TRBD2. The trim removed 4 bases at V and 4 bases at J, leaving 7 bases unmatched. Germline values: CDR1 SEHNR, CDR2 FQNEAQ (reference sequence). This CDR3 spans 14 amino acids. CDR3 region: CASSYLAESYEQYF. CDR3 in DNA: TGTGCCAGCAGCTATCTAGCGGAGTCATACGAGCAGTACTTC.

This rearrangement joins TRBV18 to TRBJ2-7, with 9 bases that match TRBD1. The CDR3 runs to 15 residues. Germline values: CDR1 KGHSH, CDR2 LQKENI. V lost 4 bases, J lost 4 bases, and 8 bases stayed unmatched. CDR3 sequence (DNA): TGTGCCAGCTCACATAAACAGGGGGCAGCGTACGAGCAGTACTTC. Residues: CASSHKQGAAYEQYF.

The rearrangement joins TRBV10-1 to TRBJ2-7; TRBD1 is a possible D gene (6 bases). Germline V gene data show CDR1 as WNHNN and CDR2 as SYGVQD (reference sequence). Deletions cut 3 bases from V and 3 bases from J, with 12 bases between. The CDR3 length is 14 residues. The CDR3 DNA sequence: TGCGCCAGCAGTGAAGGCCCAGGGGTCTACGAGCAGTACTTC. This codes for CASSEGPGVYEQYF.

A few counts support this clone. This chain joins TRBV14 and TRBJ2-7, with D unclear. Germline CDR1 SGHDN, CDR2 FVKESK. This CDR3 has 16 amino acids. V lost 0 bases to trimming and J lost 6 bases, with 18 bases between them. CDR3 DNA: TGTGCCAGCAGCCAAGATCTCGCGGTTCCGCCGAGCGAGCAGTACTTC. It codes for CASSQDLAVPPSEQYF.

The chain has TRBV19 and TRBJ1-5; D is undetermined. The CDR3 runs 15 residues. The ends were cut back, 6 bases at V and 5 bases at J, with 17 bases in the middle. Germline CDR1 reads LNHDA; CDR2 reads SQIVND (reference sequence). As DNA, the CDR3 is TGTGCCAGTAGGTCATCCGGAGCGCGTCATCAGCCCCAGCATTTT. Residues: CASRSSGARHQPQHF.

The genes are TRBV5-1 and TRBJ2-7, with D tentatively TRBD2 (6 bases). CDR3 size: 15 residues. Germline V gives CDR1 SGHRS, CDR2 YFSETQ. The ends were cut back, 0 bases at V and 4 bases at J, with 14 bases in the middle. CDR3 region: CASSLGSGLRYEQYF. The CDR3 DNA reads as TGCGCCAGCAGCTTGGGGTCGGGACTTCGATACGAGCAGTACTTC.

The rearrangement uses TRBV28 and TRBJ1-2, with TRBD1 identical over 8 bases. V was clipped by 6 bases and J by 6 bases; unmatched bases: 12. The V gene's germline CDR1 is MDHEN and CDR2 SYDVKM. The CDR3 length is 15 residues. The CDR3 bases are TGTGCCAGCAGACTGTGGGACAGGCCTTTTAATGGCTACACCTTC. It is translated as CASRLWDRPFNGYTF.

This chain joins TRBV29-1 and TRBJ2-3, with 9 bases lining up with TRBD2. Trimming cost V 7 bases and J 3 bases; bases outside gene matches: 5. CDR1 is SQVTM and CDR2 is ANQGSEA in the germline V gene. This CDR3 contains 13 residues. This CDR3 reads CSASGRRTDTQYF. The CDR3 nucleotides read TGCAGCGCAAGCGGGAGGCGGACAGATACGCAGTATTTT.

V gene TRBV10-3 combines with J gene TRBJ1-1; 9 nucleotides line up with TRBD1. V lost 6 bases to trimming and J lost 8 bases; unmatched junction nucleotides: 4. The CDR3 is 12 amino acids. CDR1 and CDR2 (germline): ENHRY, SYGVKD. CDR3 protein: CAIRDGQGEAFF. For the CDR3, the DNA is TGTGCCATCAGAGACGGACAGGGGGAAGCTTTCTTT.

This CDR3 is CASSLFTGASNQPQHF. The CDR3 nucleotides are TGTGCCAGCAGCTTATTCACAGGGGCTAGCAATCAGCCCCAGCATTTT. The rearrangement links TRBV7-9 to TRBJ1-5, with TRBD1 identical over 7 bases. V was clipped by 2 bases and J by 0 bases; unmatched bases: 4. The CDR3 has 16 amino acids. The V gene's germline CDR1 is SEHNR and CDR2 FQNEAQ (reference sequence).

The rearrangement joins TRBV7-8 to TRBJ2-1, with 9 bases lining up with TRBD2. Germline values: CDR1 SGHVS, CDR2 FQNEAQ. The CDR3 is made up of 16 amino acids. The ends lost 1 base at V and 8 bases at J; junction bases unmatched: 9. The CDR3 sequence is CASSLDGRGGPDEQFF. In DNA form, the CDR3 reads TGTGCCAGCAGCTTAGATGGGCGGGGGGGCCCGGATGAGCAGTTCTTC.

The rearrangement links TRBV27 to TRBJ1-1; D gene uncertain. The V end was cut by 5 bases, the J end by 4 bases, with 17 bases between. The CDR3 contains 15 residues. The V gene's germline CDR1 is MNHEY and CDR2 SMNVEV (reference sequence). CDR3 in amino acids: CASSPLSVVFTEAFF. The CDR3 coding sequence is TGTGCCAGCAGTCCGCTATCTGTCGTCTTCACTGAAGCTTTCTTT.

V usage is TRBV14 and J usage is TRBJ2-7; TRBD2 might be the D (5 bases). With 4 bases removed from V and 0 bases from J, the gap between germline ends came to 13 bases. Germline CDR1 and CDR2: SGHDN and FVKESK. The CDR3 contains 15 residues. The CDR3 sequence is CASSPLGSDSYEQYF. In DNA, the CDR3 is TGTGCCAGCAGCCCGTTAGGTAGCGACTCCTACGAGCAGTACTTC.

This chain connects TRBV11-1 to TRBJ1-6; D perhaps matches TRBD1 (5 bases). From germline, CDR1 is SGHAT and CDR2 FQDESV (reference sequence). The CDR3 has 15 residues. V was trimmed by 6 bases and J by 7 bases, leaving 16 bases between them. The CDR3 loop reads CASSSDGGSNSPLHF. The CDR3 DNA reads TGTGCCAGCAGTTCCGACGGGGGGAGCAATTCACCCCTCCACTTT.

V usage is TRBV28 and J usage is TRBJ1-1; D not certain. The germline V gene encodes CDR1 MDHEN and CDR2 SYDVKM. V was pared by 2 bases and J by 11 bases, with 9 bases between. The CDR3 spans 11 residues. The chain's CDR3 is CASSLATYAFF. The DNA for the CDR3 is TGTGCCAGCAGTTTAGCGACATACGCTTTCTTT.

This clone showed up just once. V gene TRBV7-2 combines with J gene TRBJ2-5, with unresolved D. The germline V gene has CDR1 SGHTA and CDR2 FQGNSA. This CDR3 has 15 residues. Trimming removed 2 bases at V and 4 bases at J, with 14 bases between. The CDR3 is CASSLSSLPGETQYF. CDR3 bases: TGTGCCAGCAGCTTATCTTCGTTGCCGGGAGAGACCCAGTACTTC.